This paragraph covers one TCR beta chain sequence. Trimming left V 3 bases short and J 6 bases short, with 14 bases between. From germline, CDR1 is SGHRS and CDR2 YFSETQ. The CDR3 totals 14 residues. The sample is drawn from a study of T-cell reconstitution after alpha-beta-depleted transplantation in children. Using unique molecular identifiers, the investigators prepared the TCRbeta library. TCRdb re-called the PCR reads through MiXCR, storing one row per CDR3 protein. The table lists around 200,000 distinct CDR3 sequences, roughly 6.8% of them singletons. The TCR originated in a human donor who donated a stem cell graft to a child with Wiskott-Aldrich syndrome. Sequencing used PBMCs from the stem cell graft donor, obtained from the stem cell graft. The chain couples TRBV5-1 to TRBJ2-3; TRBD1 or TRBD2 may be the D gene (5 bases each). The CDR3, as DNA: TGCGCCAGCAGCTCGGGGCGATTCCAGGATACGCAGTATTTT. Residues: CASSSGRFQDTQYF.